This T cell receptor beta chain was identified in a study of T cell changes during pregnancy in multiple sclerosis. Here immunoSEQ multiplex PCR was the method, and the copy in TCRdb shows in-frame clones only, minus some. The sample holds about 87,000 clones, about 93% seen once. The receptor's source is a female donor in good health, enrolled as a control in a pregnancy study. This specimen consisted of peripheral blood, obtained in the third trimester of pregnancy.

CDR3 residues: CAVVQGTAYEQYF. Here the CDR3 DNA reads TGTGCCGTCGTACAGGGCACCGCATACGAGCAGTACTTC. The genes are TRBV10-3 and TRBJ2-7, with D maybe TRBD1 (6 bases). Germline-derived CDR1 and CDR2 are ENHRY and SYGVKD. This CDR3 has 13 amino acids. V lost 11 bases to trimming and J lost 4 bases, with 18 bases between them.